This T cell receptor (beta chain) was profiled in a study of OX40 agonist ivuxolimab in advanced cancers. As for the study more broadly: Ivuxolimab, which targeted the costimulatory receptor OX40 (CD134), was an agonistic, fully human IgG2 monoclonal antibody. Partial responses occurred in three dose-escalation patients, of whom one had hepatocellular carcinoma and two had cutaneous melanoma. Among the roughly 52 dose-escalation patients, about 20 had hepatocellular carcinoma, 15 melanoma, 9 renal cell carcinoma and 9 head and neck cancer. In the dose-escalation cohort, around 80% of patients were male, and the mean age was approximately 60 years with a range of roughly 23 to 79. Intravenous ivuxolimab was administered to patients every 2 weeks at six dose levels: 0.01, 0.1, 0.3, 1.5, 3 and 10 mg/kg. Patients were allowed to have had prior anti-PD-1, anti-PD-L1 or anti-CTLA-4 therapy, and 40% to 45% of the dose-escalation patients had previously received checkpoint inhibitors. The point of sequencing TCRbeta in the periphery was to test whether ivuxolimab changed TCR sequence diversity and drove clonal T-cell expansion. The paper covers the monotherapy dose-escalation part of the phase I ivuxolimab trial, which included N ≈ 50 patients. What the study reported, not specific to this receptor: Clonal expansion of both CD4+ and CD8+ blood T cells was observed from baseline to week 6 at doses 0.1 to 3.0 mg/kg. Low levels of normalized T-cell clonal expansion were also shown by some nonresponding patients. In the 0.1-3.0 mg/kg groups, partial responders had among the lowest normalized peripheral clonal expansion, particularly in CD8+ T cells. The antigen specificity of the peripheral T cells that underwent clonal expansion was not determined. After ivuxolimab, expanded clones were on average more numerous among CD8+ T cells than among CD4+ T cells.

V and J are trimmed by 6 bases and 7 bases, and the gene matches miss 8 bases of the junction. Counted from cysteine to phenylalanine, this CDR3 has 14 amino acids. Only the CDR3 DNA is retained, 42 bases long and in frame from the first base. CDR1 and CDR2, per the germline V gene (reference sequence), are PRHDT and FYEKMQ. Remarks on this clone: No cognate antigen has been identified for it. Nothing much larger sits one base from this clone, and base qualities are not available.

Patients with autoimmune disease history or receiving systemic immunosuppression were excluded from the trial. Peripheral blood for TCR sequencing was collected from all dose cohorts at baseline, on cycle 4 day 1, and on cycle 7 day 1. Samples came from an open-label, multicenter, first-in-human phase I dose-escalation trial of ivuxolimab. Adults with locally advanced or metastatic head and neck squamous cell, hepatocellular, melanoma or renal cell carcinoma were enrolled in the trial. Before TCR sequencing, CD4+ T cells and CD8+ T cells from peripheral blood were sorted into separate populations. Genomic DNA was isolated from the sorted cells so that the TCRbeta CDR3 region could be sequenced. TCRbeta CDR3 regions were sequenced using the immunoSEQ Assay. TCRdb stores this immuneACCESS table with in-frame sequences only. Part of the clones is absent; in the studies checked, under half of the shortfall reflects unresolved V genes, and no reason is known for the rest. The sample table shows 30,000 or so clones, and about 88% are seen once. The ten largest clones take up 38% of the sample.

The rearrangement combines TRBV13 with TRBJ2-7, and TRBD2 matches 11 of the central bases. The clonotype originates from an adult with an advanced solid tumor such as melanoma, head and neck, liver or kidney cancer. The material was CD4+ or CD8+ T cells sorted from blood, obtained in a trial of the OX40 agonist ivuxolimab. The encoded CDR3 is CASSTSGSIREQYF. The DNA sequence is TGTGCCAGCAGTACTAGCGGGAGTATTAGGGAGCAGTACTTC.